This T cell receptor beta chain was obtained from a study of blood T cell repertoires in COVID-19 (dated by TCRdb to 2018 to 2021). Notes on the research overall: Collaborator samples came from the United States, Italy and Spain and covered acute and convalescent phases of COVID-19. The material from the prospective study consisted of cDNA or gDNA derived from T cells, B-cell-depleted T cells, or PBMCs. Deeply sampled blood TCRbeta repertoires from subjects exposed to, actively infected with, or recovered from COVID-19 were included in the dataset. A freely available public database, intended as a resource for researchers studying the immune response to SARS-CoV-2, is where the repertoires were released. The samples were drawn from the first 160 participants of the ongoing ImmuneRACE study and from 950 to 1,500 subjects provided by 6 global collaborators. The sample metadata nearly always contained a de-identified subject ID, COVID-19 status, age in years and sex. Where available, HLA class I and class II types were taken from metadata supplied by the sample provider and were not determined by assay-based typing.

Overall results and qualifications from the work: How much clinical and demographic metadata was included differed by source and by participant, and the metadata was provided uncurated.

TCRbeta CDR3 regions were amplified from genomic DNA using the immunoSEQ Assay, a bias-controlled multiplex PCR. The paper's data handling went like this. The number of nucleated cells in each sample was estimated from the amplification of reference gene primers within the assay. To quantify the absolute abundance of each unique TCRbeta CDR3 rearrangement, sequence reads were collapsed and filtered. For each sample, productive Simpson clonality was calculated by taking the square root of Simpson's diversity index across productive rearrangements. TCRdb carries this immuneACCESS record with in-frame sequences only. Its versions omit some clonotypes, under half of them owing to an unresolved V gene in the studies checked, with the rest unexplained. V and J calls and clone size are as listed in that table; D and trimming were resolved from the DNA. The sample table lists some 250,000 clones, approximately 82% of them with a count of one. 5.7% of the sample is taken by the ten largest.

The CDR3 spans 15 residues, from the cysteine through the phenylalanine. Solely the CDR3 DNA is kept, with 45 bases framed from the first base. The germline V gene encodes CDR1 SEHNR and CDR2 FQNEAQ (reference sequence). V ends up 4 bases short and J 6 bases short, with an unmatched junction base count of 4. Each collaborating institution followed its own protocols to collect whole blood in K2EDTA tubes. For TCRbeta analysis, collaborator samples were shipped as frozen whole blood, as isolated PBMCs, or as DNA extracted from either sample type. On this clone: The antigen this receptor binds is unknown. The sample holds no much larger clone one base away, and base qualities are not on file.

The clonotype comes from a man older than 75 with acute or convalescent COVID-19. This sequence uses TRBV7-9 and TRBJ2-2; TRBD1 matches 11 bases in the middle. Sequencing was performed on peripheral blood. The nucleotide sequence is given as TGTGCCAGCAGCTACCGGGACAGGGGGTCCGGGGAGCTGTTTTTT. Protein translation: CASSYRDRGSGELFF.